The clone carrying this TCR beta chain was detected many times. Its antigen remains unknown. V was clipped by 1 base and J by 1 base; unmatched bases: 5. The V gene's germline CDR1 is DFQATT and CDR2 SNEGSKA (reference sequence). The CDR3 spans 15 residues. The source of the sample is a study of early T cells in non-severe SARS-CoV-2 infection. Study observations and caveats: Comparison of clonotypes with VDJdb favored anti-spike CD8 responses while missing private and CD4 specificities.

Researchers tagged individual cDNA molecules with unique molecular identifiers. MiXCR, run by TCRdb on the 5' RACE reads, gives a single entry per CDR3 protein. The sample contains 30,000 to 40,000 distinct CDR3 sequences, more than 5% of which appear only once. The sample was whole blood. This sequence was found in an adult who was a healthcare worker with PCR-confirmed SARS-CoV-2 infection or an uninfected control (not recorded which). The chain joins TRBV20-1 to TRBJ1-1, with 8 bases matching TRBD1. The CDR3 coding sequence is TGCAGTGCTAGAGGGCAGGGGGCTAAGAACACTGAAGCTTTCTTT. This translates into CSARGQGAKNTEAFF.